Presented here are 12 T cell receptor beta chains from one specimen sequenced in a study of a mutant IDH1 vaccine in newly diagnosed glioma. Time point described: week 5, during vaccination. The vaccine gave 300 ug of a 20-mer mutant IDH1 peptide subcutaneously per dose. Their specific antigens are unknown. TCRdb's table, derived via immunoSEQ multiplex PCR, lists solely in-frame clones and lacks some. The profile shows over 50,000 clones, 85% to 90% of them singletons. This sample comprised PBMCs, obtained from a glioma patient whose treatment included an IDH1 peptide vaccine. Receptors originate from a woman aged 40-49 years with glioma.

The chain is built from TRBV10-2 and TRBJ1-3, with D uncertain. Per germline, CDR1 WSHSY and CDR2 SAAADI. The CDR3 is 14 residues long. The germline V and J ends were trimmed by 8 bases and 0 bases, with 11 bases remaining between them. The CDR3 DNA follows: TGCGCCAGCTTGGACGGGAACTCTGGAAACACCATATATTTT. This translates into CASLDGNSGNTIYF.

This chain connects TRBV10-2 to TRBJ1-2; perhaps TRBD1 as D (5 bases). This CDR3 spans 13 amino acids. Germline CDR1 WSHSY, CDR2 SAAADI. Trimming took off 2 bases at V and 4 bases at J, with 8 bases between the two ends. CDR3 loop: CASSELTVYGYTF. The DNA of the CDR3 is TGCGCCAGCAGTGAGCTGACAGTCTATGGCTACACCTTC.

This chain links TRBV6-1 with TRBJ2-1; 7 bases align to TRBD2. V was clipped by 3 bases and J by 0 bases; unmatched bases: 11. The CDR3 is 18 amino acids. From germline, CDR1 is MNHNS and CDR2 SASEGT. The CDR3 spells CASSETSRRTSSYNEQFF. DNA of the CDR3: TGTGCCAGCAGTGAGACGAGCAGGAGGACTAGCTCCTACAATGAGCAGTTCTTC.

In its sample, this clone was seen once. The V and J genes are TRBV15 and TRBJ2-7, with D possibly matching TRBD1 (5 bases). CDR3 size: 15 residues. In germline, CDR1 is LNHNV, CDR2 YYDKDF (reference sequence). V was clipped by 0 bases and J by 2 bases, with 11 bases between them. CDR3 amino acids: CATSRDIGVPYEQYF. The CDR3 nucleotides are TGTGCCACCAGCAGAGATATAGGGGTCCCCTACGAGCAGTACTTC.

This chain links TRBV27 with TRBJ2-7, with D possibly TRBD1 on 5 matching bases. V was clipped by 0 bases and J by 4 bases, with 10 bases between them. The CDR3 runs 14 residues. CDR1 is MNHEY and CDR2 is SMNVEV in the germline V gene (reference sequence). The chain's CDR3 is CASSLSRTTYEQYF. CDR3 sequence (DNA): TGTGCCAGCAGTTTATCTCGGACAACATACGAGCAGTACTTC.

V gene TRBV30 combines with J gene TRBJ1-5; D ambiguous. The V and J ends lost 1 base and 7 bases respectively, with 11 bases between them. Per the germline V gene, CDR1 is GTSNPN and CDR2 is SVGIG (reference sequence). The CDR3 length is 13 residues. The CDR3 DNA sequence: TGTGCCTGGAGTGGGCAAGCCGACCAGCCCCAGCATTTT. Translating it yields CAWSGQADQPQHF.

This rearrangement joins TRBV18 to TRBJ2-7; possible D gene TRBD1, 6 bases. Trimming took 5 bases from V and 1 from J, leaving 12 bases between them. Germline V gene data show CDR1 as KGHSH and CDR2 as LQKENI. This CDR3 has 14 residues. For the CDR3, the DNA is TGTGCCAGCTCATCCGGGACACTTTCCTACGAGCAGTACTTC. It translates to CASSSGTLSYEQYF.

This clone was seen only once. The chain has TRBV28 and TRBJ2-7, with 10 bases lining up with TRBD2. CDR1 is MDHEN, CDR2 SYDVKM, per germline. V dropped 5 bases and J dropped 7; count of bases not matched to a gene: 14. This CDR3 is 16 amino acids long. The CDR3 loop is CASSHSGGQISREQYF. The CDR3 DNA is TGTGCCAGCAGTCATAGCGGGGGGCAAATATCGAGGGAGCAGTACTTC. The whole variable domain, remainder taken from reference TRBV28 and TRBJ2-7, is DVKVTQSSRYLVKRTGEKVFLECVQDMDHENMFWYRQDPGLGLRLIYFSYDVKMKEKGDIPEGYSVSREKKERFSLILESASTNQTSMYLCASSHSGGQISREQYFGPGTRLTVT.

The chain links TRBV7-6 to TRBJ2-7, with 7 nucleotides matching TRBD1. The CDR3 length is 16 residues. CDR1 and CDR2 (germline): SGHVS, FNYEAQ. V was pared by 5 bases and J by 0 bases, with 10 bases of the junction left unmatched. CDR3 protein: CASSQQPGQSSYEQYF. The CDR3 coding sequence is TGTGCCAGCAGCCAACAACCGGGACAGAGCTCCTACGAGCAGTACTTC.

The chain uses TRBV14 and TRBJ2-2, with 7 bases fitting TRBD1. This CDR3 has 14 residues. Per germline, CDR1 SGHDN and CDR2 FVKESK. The junction had 6 bases not matched to a gene; V was cut back by 4 bases and J by 7 bases. The CDR3 region has the DNA TGTGCCAGCAGCCTTAGACAGGGCGTCGGGGAGCTGTTTTTT. The encoded protein is CASSLRQGVGELFF. The entire variable domain, with the rest obtained from reference TRBV14 and TRBJ2-2, is as follows: EAGVTQFPSHSVIEKGQTVTLRCDPISGHDNLYWYRRVMGKEIKFLLHFVKESKQDESGMPNNRFLAERTGGTYSTLKVQPAELEDSGVYFCASSLRQGVGELFFGEGSRLTVL.

Only a few counts were recorded for this clone. The chain combines TRBV7-9 with TRBJ1-6; D gene uncertain. The CDR3 sequence is 13 residues long. Germline CDR1 SEHNR, CDR2 FQNEAQ (reference sequence). V was shortened by 3 bases and J by 14 bases, with 14 bases between the two germline ends. The CDR3 nucleotides are TGTGCCAGCAGCTTTTTGAACAGCCGGGCCCTCCACTTT. This translates into CASSFLNSRALHF.

The chain has TRBV5-1 and TRBJ2-7; 9 bases are shared with TRBD1. This CDR3 region has 17 residues. The J segment lost 0 bases and the V segment lost 0 bases, leaving 7 bases of the junction unmatched. Germline CDR1 reads SGHRS; CDR2 reads YFSETQ. CDR3 sequence (DNA): TGCGCCAGCAGCTTGGGACCCCAGACAGGGGGCTCCTACGAGCAGTACTTC. It specifies CASSLGPQTGGSYEQYF.